This T cell receptor (beta chain) emerged from a study of T cells in Graves' hyperthyroidism and ophthalmopathy. With regard to this clonotype: Its target is unknown.

For ophthalmopathy patients, the Clinical Activity Score was at least 3 and the NOSPECS grade at least 4; duration was under 3 months. Losses at the gene ends were 7 bases for V and 3 bases for J; bases not matched to a gene: 6. CDR3 length equals 13 residues. Germline V lookup: CDR1 GTSNPN, CDR2 SVGIG (reference sequence). From RNA transcripts, TCR beta CDR3 regions were amplified. A first-round RT-PCR of the TCR CDR3 used the HTBI primer set. TCRdb processed the multiplex PCR reads anew with MiXCR; each CDR3 protein has one entry. The profile shows about 270,000 distinct CDR3 sequences, 20% to 25% of them singletons. General study points: Ophthalmopathy stood apart from stable hyperthyroidism in a 13 V-J model.

The chain has TRBV30 and TRBJ2-7, with 10 bases aligning to TRBD1. Sequences were obtained from blood. The source is a man aged 25 to 40 with Graves' ophthalmopathy. This CDR3 is CASDRGQNYEQYF. CDR3 bases: TGTGCCTCTGACAGGGGGCAGAACTACGAGCAGTACTTC.